This is a list of T cell receptor beta chains from one sample in a study of blood T cells in healthy people across ages. TCRdb re-analysed the 5' RACE reads in MiXCR, keeping a single row per CDR3 protein. The sample carries hundreds of thousands of distinct CDR3 sequences, approximately 49% recorded once. Sequencing input: blood. The receptors originated from a woman aged 60 to 75 in good health. CDR3s include the opening cysteine and the closing phenylalanine or tryptophan. The D gene is left open where the match is weak. Clone size is shown for a subset of rows, as once, few, many or a class of expanded clone.

TRBJ2-7	TRBD1	-	TRBV6-2/TRBV6-3	CAISSDRGAFYEQYF	TGTGCCATCAGTTCGGACAGGGGCGCGTTCTACGAGCAGTACTTC
TRBJ1-4	TRBD1	-	TRBV5-1	CASSLAGRTGEKLFF	TGCGCCAGCAGCTTGGCCGGTCGGACAGGGGAAAAACTGTTTTTT
TRBJ1-2	-	-	TRBV29-1	CSVTNSGYDYGYTF	TGCAGCGTTACAAATAGTGGATACGACTATGGCTACACCTTC
TRBJ1-4	TRBD1	few	TRBV12-3/TRBV12-4	CASSFKSGTVNEKLFF	TGTGCCAGCAGTTTCAAATCCGGGACAGTTAATGAAAAACTGTTTTTT
TRBJ1-2	-	-	TRBV20-1	CSARPAANYGYTF	TGCAGTGCTAGGCCGGCAGCTAACTATGGCTACACCTTC
TRBJ2-1	-	few	TRBV10-3	CAISESSGEIYNEQFF	TGTGCCATCAGTGAGTCGTCGGGAGAGATATACAATGAGCAGTTCTTC
TRBJ2-1	TRBD2	many	TRBV2	CASQGVGGVEQFF	TGTGCCAGCCAGGGAGTGGGGGGGGTTGAGCAGTTCTTC
TRBJ1-6	-	-	TRBV20-1	CSARVNRQENSPLHF	TGCAGTGCTAGAGTCAATCGACAGGAGAATTCACCCCTCCACTTT
TRBJ2-3	TRBD2	few	TRBV12-5	CASGLGLAADTQYF	TGTGCTAGTGGTTTGGGACTAGCAGCGGATACGCAGTATTTT
TRBJ2-5	-	-	TRBV4-1	CASSNYGTRQETQYF	TGCGCCAGCAGCAACTACGGGACGCGACAAGAGACCCAGTACTTC
TRBJ2-5	-	many	TRBV7-2	CASSLGNRVQETQYF	TGTGCCAGCAGCTTAGGCAACAGGGTCCAAGAGACCCAGTACTTC
TRBJ2-1	-	-	TRBV6-5	CASSYSRNPADNEQFF	TGTGCCAGCAGTTACTCCCGGAACCCGGCCGACAATGAGCAGTTCTTC
TRBJ2-5	-	-	TRBV4-1	CASSQGEDNEQYF	TGCGCCAGCAGCCAAGGGGAAGACAATGAGCAGTACTTC
TRBJ2-5	TRBD1	few	TRBV6-1	CASTLKRGTVETQYF	TGTGCCAGCACCTTGAAGAGAGGGACAGTAGAGACCCAGTACTTC